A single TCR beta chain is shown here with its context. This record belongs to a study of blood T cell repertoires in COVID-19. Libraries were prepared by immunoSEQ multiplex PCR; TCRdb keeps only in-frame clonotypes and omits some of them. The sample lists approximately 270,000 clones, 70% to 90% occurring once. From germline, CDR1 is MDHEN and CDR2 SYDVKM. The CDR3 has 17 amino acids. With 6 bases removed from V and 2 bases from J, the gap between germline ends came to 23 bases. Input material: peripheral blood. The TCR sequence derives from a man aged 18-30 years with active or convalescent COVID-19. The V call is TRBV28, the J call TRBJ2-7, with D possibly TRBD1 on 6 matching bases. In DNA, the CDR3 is TGTGCCAGCAGCACTTCCACCGACAGGCTGGTTCCCTACGAGCAGTACTTC. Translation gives CASSTSTDRLVPYEQYF.